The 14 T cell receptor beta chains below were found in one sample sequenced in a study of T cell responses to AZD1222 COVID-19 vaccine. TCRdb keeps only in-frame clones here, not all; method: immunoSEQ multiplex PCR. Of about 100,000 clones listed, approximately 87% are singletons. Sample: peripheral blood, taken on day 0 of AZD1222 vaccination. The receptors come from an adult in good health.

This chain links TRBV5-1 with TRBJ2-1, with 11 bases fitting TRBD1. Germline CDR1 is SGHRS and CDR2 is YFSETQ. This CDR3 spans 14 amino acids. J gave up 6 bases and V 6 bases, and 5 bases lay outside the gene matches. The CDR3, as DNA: TGCGCCAGCAAGCCTGGGACAGGGGGCAATGAGCAGTTCTTC. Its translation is CASKPGTGGNEQFF. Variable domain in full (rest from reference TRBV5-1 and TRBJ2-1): KAGVTQTPRYLIKTRGQQVTLSCSPISGHRSVSWYQQTPGQGLQFLFEYFSETQRNKGNFPGRFSGRQFSNSRSEMNVSTLELGDSALYLCASKPGTGGNEQFFGPGTRLTVL.

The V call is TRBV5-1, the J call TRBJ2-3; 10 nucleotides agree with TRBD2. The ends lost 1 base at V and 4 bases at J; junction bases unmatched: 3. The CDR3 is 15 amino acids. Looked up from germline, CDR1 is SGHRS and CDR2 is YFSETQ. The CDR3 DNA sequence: TGCGCCAGCAGCTTGTCTAGCGGGGGTGCAGATACGCAGTATTTT. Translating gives CASSLSSGGADTQYF.

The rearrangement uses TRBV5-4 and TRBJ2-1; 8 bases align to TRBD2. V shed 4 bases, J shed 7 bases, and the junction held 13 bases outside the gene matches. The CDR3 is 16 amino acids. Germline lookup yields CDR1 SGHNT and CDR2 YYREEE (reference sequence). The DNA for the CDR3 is TGTGCCAGCAGCCTGAACCCGGGACTAGTAGTTAATGAGCAGTTCTTC. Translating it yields CASSLNPGLVVNEQFF.

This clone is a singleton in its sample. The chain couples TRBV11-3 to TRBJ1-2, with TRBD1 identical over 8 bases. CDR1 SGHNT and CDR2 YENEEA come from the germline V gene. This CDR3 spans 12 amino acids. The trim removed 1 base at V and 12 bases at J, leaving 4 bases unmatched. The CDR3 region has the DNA TGTGCCAGCAGCTTAGTACCAGGGGGCAACACCTTC. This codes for CASSLVPGGNTF.

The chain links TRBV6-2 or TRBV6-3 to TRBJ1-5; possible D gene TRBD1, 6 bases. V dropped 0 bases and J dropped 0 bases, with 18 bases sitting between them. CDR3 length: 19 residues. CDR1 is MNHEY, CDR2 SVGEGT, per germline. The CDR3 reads CASSYSYRQGLSSNQPQHF. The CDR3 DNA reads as TGTGCCAGCAGTTACTCTTACCGGCAGGGGCTAAGTAGCAATCAGCCCCAGCATTTT.

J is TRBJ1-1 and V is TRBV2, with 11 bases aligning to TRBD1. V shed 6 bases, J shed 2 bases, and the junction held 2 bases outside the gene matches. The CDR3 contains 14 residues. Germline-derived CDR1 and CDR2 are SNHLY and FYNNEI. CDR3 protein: CASRWTGGNTEAFF. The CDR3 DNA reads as TGTGCCAGCAGATGGACAGGGGGCAACACTGAAGCTTTCTTT.

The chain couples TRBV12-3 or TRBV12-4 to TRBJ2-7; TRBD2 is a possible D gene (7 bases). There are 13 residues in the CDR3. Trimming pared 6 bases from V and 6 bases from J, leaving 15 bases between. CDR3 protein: CASRGGAGSEQYF. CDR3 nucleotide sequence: TGTGCCAGCAGGGGGGGGGCAGGGTCCGAGCAGTACTTC.

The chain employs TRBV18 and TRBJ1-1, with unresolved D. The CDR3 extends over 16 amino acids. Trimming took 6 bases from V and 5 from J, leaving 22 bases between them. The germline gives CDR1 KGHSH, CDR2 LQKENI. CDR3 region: CASSSDMVSGATEAFF. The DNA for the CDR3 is TGTGCCAGCTCCTCGGATATGGTATCAGGAGCTACTGAAGCTTTCTTT.

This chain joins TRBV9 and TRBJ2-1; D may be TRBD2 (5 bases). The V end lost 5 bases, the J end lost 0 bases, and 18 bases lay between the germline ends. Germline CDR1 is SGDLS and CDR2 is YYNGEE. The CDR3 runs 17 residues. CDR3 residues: CASSSGLPGSSYNEQFF. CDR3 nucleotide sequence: TGTGCCAGCAGTTCCGGGCTCCCGGGAAGCTCCTACAATGAGCAGTTCTTC.

CDR3 protein: CSVVQGAVWADTQYF. CDR3 nucleotide sequence: TGCAGCGTGGTACAGGGGGCTGTTTGGGCAGATACGCAGTATTTT. The chain links TRBV29-1 to TRBJ2-3; 9 bases match TRBD1. The V gene end was trimmed by 6 bases and the J gene end by 4 bases; junction bases not matched to a gene: 11. This CDR3 region has 15 residues. Per the germline V gene, CDR1 is SQVTM and CDR2 is ANQGSEA.

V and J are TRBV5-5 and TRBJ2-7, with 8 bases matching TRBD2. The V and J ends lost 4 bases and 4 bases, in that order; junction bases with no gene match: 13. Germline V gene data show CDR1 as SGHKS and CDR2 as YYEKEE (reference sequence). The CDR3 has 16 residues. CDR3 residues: CASSKGGSGTDYEQYF. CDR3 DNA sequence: TGTGCCAGCAGCAAGGGGGGTAGCGGGACCGATTACGAGCAGTACTTC.

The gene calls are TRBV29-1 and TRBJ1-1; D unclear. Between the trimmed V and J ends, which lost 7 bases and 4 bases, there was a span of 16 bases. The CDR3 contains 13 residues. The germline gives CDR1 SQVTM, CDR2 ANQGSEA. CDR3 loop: CSGANSPGTEAFF. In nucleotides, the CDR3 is TGCAGCGGCGCAAACTCCCCGGGCACTGAAGCTTTCTTT.

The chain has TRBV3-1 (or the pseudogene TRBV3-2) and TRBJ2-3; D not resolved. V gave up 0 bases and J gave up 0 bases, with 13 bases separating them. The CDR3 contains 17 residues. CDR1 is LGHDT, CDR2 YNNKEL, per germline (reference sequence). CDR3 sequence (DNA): TGTGCCAGCAGCCAAGACTGGGTATCAACTAGCACAGATACGCAGTATTTT. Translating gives CASSQDWVSTSTDTQYF.

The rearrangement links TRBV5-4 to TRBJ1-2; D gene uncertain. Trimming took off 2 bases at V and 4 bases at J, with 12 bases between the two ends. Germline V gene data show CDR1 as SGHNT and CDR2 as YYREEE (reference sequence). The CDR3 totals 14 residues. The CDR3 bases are TGTGCCAGCAGCTTAACCCGGGAGAGCTATGGCTACACCTTC. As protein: CASSLTRESYGYTF.